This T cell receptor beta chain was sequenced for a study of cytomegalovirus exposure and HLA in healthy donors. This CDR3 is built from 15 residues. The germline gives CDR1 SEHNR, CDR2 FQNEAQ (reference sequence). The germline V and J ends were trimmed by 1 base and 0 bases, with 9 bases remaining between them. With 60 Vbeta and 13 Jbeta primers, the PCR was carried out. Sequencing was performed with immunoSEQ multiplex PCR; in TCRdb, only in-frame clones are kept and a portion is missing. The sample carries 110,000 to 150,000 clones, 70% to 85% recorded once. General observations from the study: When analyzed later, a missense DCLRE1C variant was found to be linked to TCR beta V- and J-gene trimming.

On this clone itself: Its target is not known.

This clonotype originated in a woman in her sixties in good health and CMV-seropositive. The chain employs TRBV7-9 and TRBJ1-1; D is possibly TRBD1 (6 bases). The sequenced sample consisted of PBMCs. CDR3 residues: CASSLVGQLNTEAFF. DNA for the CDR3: TGTGCCAGCAGCTTAGTTGGACAGTTGAACACTGAAGCTTTCTTT. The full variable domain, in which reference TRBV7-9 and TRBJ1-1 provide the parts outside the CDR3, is DTGVSQNPRHKITKRGQNVTFRCDPISEHNRLYWYRQTLGQGPEFLTYFQNEAQLEKSRLLSDRFSAERPKGSFSTLEIQRTEQGDSAMYLCASSLVGQLNTEAFFGQGTRLTVV.